What follows describes a single T cell receptor (beta chain). Antigen unknown. This CDR3 region has 13 residues. J was trimmed by 4 bases and V by 7 bases; bases with no gene match: 9. Germline CDR1 GTSNPN, CDR2 SVGIG (reference sequence). The entry originates in a study of OX40 agonist ivuxolimab in advanced cancers. Study-level information: Age averaged 60 years (range roughly 20 to 90), and 82.7% were male.

Study-wide points: There was clonal expansion of CD4+ and CD8+ blood T cells by week 6 at 0.1 to 3.0 mg/kg. Some nonresponders also had low normalized T-cell clonal expansion. More expanded clones were found, on average, in CD8+ than in CD4+ T cells.

TCRdb's copy holds only in-frame clones and misses some; the assay was immunoSEQ multiplex PCR. Of about 73,000 clones in the sample, around nine tenths were seen once. This TCR was sampled from an adult with an advanced solid tumor such as melanoma, head and neck, liver or kidney cancer. The V call is TRBV30, the J call TRBJ1-1, with 7 bases matching TRBD1. The source material was CD4+ or CD8+ T cells sorted from blood, sampled in a trial of the OX40 agonist ivuxolimab. CDR3 coding DNA: TGTGCCTCCAGGGGGGCCTCGGGCACTGAAGCTTTCTTT. Translation: CASRGASGTEAFF.